This T cell receptor (beta chain) is from a study of beta chain features in type 1 diabetes. Turning to this clone: Its target is unknown.

Study results and limitations: Small HLA sub-analyses could not settle whether HLA shapes TCRB rearrangement.

Expressed TCRB transcripts were sequenced because the entire RNA isolate underwent reverse transcription. Assay used: immunoSEQ multiplex PCR; TCRdb lists only in-frame clones, some missing. In the table there are approximately 84,000 clones, under 35% of which are singletons. V lost 2 bases and J 4 bases, leaving 12 bases between the germline ends. CDR1 and CDR2 (germline): SEHNR, FQNEAQ (reference sequence). The CDR3 consists of 15 residues. Every single donor gave one heparinised blood draw, and these averaged roughly 120 mL. CD4+ cells of the naive, central memory, regulatory and stem cell-like memory types were sorted via CD45RO/CCR7/CD25/CD127/CD95/CD27. Once sorted, every population was more than 95% pure.

V is TRBV7-9 and J is TRBJ2-1; D is unresolved. Sample: stem cell memory CD4+ T cells from blood. This TCR was recovered from a woman aged 18-29 years in good health. CDR3 DNA: TGTGCCAGCAGCTTACAGTCCACATCTTACAATGAGCAGTTCTTC. Residues: CASSLQSTSYNEQFF.